A selection of T cell receptor beta chains follows, all from one sample in a study of CD8 T cells in Susac syndrome. In TCRdb, the immunoSEQ multiplex PCR reads were re-called with MiXCR into one record per CDR3 protein. The repertoire holds about 120,000 distinct CDR3 sequences, nearly 96% seen once, with less than 0.15% in the top ten. The sample consisted of CD4+ T cells from PBMCs. These receptors were obtained from a human donor with Susac syndrome. CDR3s include the opening cysteine and the closing phenylalanine or tryptophan. Each record gives: clone size, V gene, J gene, D gene, CDR3 DNA, CDR3 protein. The D gene is left open where the match is weak. Some rows mark clone size as missing; the rest say once, few, many or name a class of expanded clone.

size: -
V: TRBV20-1
J: TRBJ2-5
D: TRBD2
DNA: TGCAGTGCCCATAGGGGACTAGCGGGAGGACACCAAGAGACCCAGTACTTC
CDR3: CSAHRGLAGGHQETQYF

size: -
V: TRBV29-1
J: TRBJ1-1
D: TRBD1
DNA: TGCAGCGCCTGGACAGGAACTGAAGCTTTCTTT
CDR3: CSAWTGTEAFF

size: -
V: TRBV30
J: TRBJ2-7
D: TRBD2
DNA: TGTGCCTGGAGTGTGGGGAGGGGTTTGAACTACGAGCAGTACTTC
CDR3: CAWSVGRGLNYEQYF

size: -
V: TRBV4-3
J: TRBJ2-1
D: TRBD1
DNA: TGCGCCAGCAGCCAAATGGACAGGGGGGTTAGCAATGAGCAGTTCTTC
CDR3: CASSQMDRGVSNEQFF

size: -
V: TRBV2
J: TRBJ1-5
D: -
DNA: TGTGCCAGCAGTGAACAGGGTGGCGGTCAGCCCCAGCATTTT
CDR3: CASSEQGGGQPQHF

size: -
V: TRBV24-1
J: TRBJ1-5
D: -
DNA: TGTGCCACCAACTCGAGGCAGGGGTCCAATCAGCCCCAGCATTTT
CDR3: CATNSRQGSNQPQHF

size: -
V: TRBV7-9
J: TRBJ1-4
D: -
DNA: TGTGCCAGCAGCCTCCGCCTTGCAACTAATGAAAAACTGTTTTTT
CDR3: CASSLRLATNEKLFF

size: once
V: TRBV20-1
J: TRBJ2-7
D: TRBD2
DNA: TGCAGTGCTGCTCTAGGAGCGGGAGTGTCCGAGCAGTACTTC
CDR3: CSAALGAGVSEQYF

size: -
V: TRBV7-3
J: TRBJ2-5
D: -
DNA: TGTGCCAGCAGCTTAACGCCATCAGGAGAGACCCAGTACTTC
CDR3: CASSLTPSGETQYF

size: -
V: TRBV7-8
J: TRBJ1-4
D: TRBD1
DNA: TGTGCCAGCAGCTTAGGGTACAGGGGAGCCTTTCGTGAAAAACTGTTTTTT
CDR3: CASSLGYRGAFREKLFF

size: -
V: TRBV30
J: TRBJ2-1
D: TRBD2
DNA: TGTGCCTGGAAAGGGGCCAGCGGGAGTTTCTACAATGAGCAGTTCTTC
CDR3: CAWKGASGSFYNEQFF

size: -
V: TRBV29-1
J: TRBJ2-7
D: -
DNA: TGCAGCGTTGGCCAGGGCCTACCCCCTTTCTACGAGCAGTACTTC
CDR3: CSVGQGLPPFYEQYF

size: -
V: TRBV30
J: TRBJ1-2
D: -
DNA: TGTGCCTGGAGTCTCGGCTATGGCTACACCTTC
CDR3: CAWSLGYGYTF

size: -
V: TRBV12-3/TRBV12-4
J: TRBJ2-7
D: -
DNA: TGTGCCAGCAGTTTAGGGCATCGCGACGAGCAGTACTTC
CDR3: CASSLGHRDEQYF

size: -
V: TRBV30
J: TRBJ1-1
D: TRBD1
DNA: TGTGCCTGGAGTAGGACAGGAGGAGCTTTCTTT
CDR3: CAWSRTGGAFF

size: -
V: TRBV7-2
J: TRBJ2-5
D: TRBD1
DNA: TGTGCCAGCAGTTTCGGACAGGGCACACCGCAGTACTTC
CDR3: CASSFGQGTPQYF

size: -
V: TRBV20-1
J: TRBJ1-2
D: -
DNA: TGCAGTGCCCAACCACAGGGTTCGGTGCGAGGCTACACCTTC
CDR3: CSAQPQGSVRGYTF

size: -
V: TRBV5-1
J: TRBJ1-1
D: -
DNA: TGCGCCAGCAGCCCAAACGGAGATCGGAACACTGAAGCTTTCTTT
CDR3: CASSPNGDRNTEAFF

size: -
V: TRBV7-2
J: TRBJ2-1
D: -
DNA: TGTGCCAGCAGCTTCCAAGTCGGTGAGCAGTTCTTC
CDR3: CASSFQVGEQFF

size: -
V: TRBV7-2
J: TRBJ2-1
D: -
DNA: TGTGCCAGCCGAAACTCCAGGGGAGCTGGAAAGCAGTTCTTC
CDR3: CASRNSRGAGKQFF

size: -
V: TRBV18
J: TRBJ2-7
D: -
DNA: TGTGCCAGCTCATCCGGACTATCGATCTACGAGCAGTACTTC
CDR3: CASSSGLSIYEQYF

size: -
V: TRBV6-1
J: TRBJ2-5
D: -
DNA: TGTGCCAGCAGTGAAGCGATGGAGACCCAGTACTTC
CDR3: CASSEAMETQYF

size: -
V: TRBV2
J: TRBJ2-7
D: TRBD1
DNA: TGTGATTCGGCGGGACAGGGGGGCTACGAGCAGTACTTC
CDR3: CDSAGQGGYEQYF

size: -
V: TRBV24-1
J: TRBJ2-1
D: TRBD2
DNA: TGTGCCACGACCGGGACTACGACCTCTAATGAGCAGTTCTTC
CDR3: CATTGTTTSNEQFF

size: -
V: TRBV11-2
J: TRBJ2-7
D: -
DNA: TGTGCCAGCAGCACCGACAGCCTTTACTTC
CDR3: CASSTDSLYF

size: -
V: TRBV27
J: TRBJ2-2
D: -
DNA: TGTGCCAGCAGTTTACTCCCGAACACCGGGGAGCTGTTTTTT
CDR3: CASSLLPNTGELFF

size: few
V: TRBV9
J: TRBJ2-1
D: TRBD2
DNA: TGTGCCAGCAGCGGGACTAGCGGGAGCAATGAGCAGTTCTTC
CDR3: CASSGTSGSNEQFF

size: -
V: TRBV7-8
J: TRBJ2-3
D: -
DNA: TGTGCCACGGCGGGAGCAGGGGGACTAGTGGCAGATACGCAGTATTTT
CDR3: CATAGAGGLVADTQYF

size: -
V: TRBV20-1
J: TRBJ1-5
D: -
DNA: TGCAGTGCTTTCGAGTGGGGGGACCGTCAGCCCCAGCATTTT
CDR3: CSAFEWGDRQPQHF

size: -
V: TRBV29-1
J: TRBJ1-1
D: -
DNA: TGCAGCGTTGAAGGGGTCAGGGCCACTGAAGCTTTCTTT
CDR3: CSVEGVRATEAFF

size: -
V: TRBV20-1
J: TRBJ1-1
D: -
DNA: TGCAGTGCTAGAGATCCAAGGCTTATGAACACTGAAGCTTTCTTT
CDR3: CSARDPRLMNTEAFF

size: -
V: TRBV5-1
J: TRBJ2-7
D: TRBD2
DNA: TGCGCCAGCAGCTTGTCAGGTCCTCAGACTAGCGAGGCCGAGCAGTACTTC
CDR3: CASSLSGPQTSEAEQYF

size: -
V: TRBV20-1
J: TRBJ1-5
D: -
DNA: TGCAGTGCCAAATTACCGACAGGTCGGCAGCCCCAGCATTTT
CDR3: CSAKLPTGRQPQHF

size: -
V: TRBV20-1
J: TRBJ2-7
D: -
DNA: TGCAGTGCTAGAGATCTCAGGGGGGGATCCTACGAGCAGTACTTC
CDR3: CSARDLRGGSYEQYF

size: -
V: TRBV20-1
J: TRBJ2-5
D: TRBD1
DNA: TGCAGTGCGCTCGGACAGGGAGAGACCCAGTACTTC
CDR3: CSALGQGETQYF

size: -
V: TRBV5-4
J: TRBJ2-7
D: TRBD2
DNA: TGTGCCAGCAGCTTGACTTCACTAGCGACGGGCGAGCAGTACTTC
CDR3: CASSLTSLATGEQYF

size: -
V: TRBV7-2
J: TRBJ2-5
D: -
DNA: TGTGCCAGCAGCCCTTTAGCGAGGGCCCAGTACTTC
CDR3: CASSPLARAQYF